One and the same sample provided the 4 T cell receptor beta chains below, sequenced in a study of CD8+CD57+ T cells in acquired aplastic anemia. The study profiled TCR beta VDJ and CDR3 using genomic DNA as template. MiXCR was run by TCRdb on the reads, yielding one entry per CDR3 protein. The repertoire holds around 68,000 distinct CDR3 sequences, with around half as singletons. The sequenced material came from sorted CD4+, CD8+, or CD8+CD57+ T cells (not recorded which) from PBMCs. The receptors originated from a human donor in good health, serving as a control.

This clonotype was detected ten times or more. The genes are TRBV4-2 and TRBJ2-1; a possible D gene is TRBD2 (5 bases). The CDR3 consists of 16 residues. Per germline, CDR1 LGHNA and CDR2 YNFKEQ. The V end lost 0 bases, the J end lost 5 bases, and 14 bases lay between the germline ends. This CDR3 reads CASSQDFGMTDNEQFF. The CDR3 nucleotides read TGTGCCAGCAGCCAAGATTTCGGGATGACGGACAATGAGCAGTTCTTC.

This chain links TRBV10-2 with TRBJ2-3; no definite D call. V lost 7 bases and J lost 4, with 6 bases in between. Germline CDR1 is WSHSY and CDR2 is SAAADI. The CDR3 runs 11 residues. The CDR3 loop reads CASTDPDTQYF. The CDR3 bases are TGCGCCAGCACAGACCCAGATACGCAGTATTTT.

This clonotype has at least ten counts. V gene TRBV20-1 combines with J gene TRBJ2-1; D may correspond to TRBD1 or TRBD2 (6 bases each). The length of the CDR3 is 14 residues. V was cut by 7 bases and J by 3 bases, with 16 bases left in between. Germline loops: CDR1 DFQATT, CDR2 SNEGSKA (reference sequence). CDR3 region: CSVPIGGDYNEQFF. CDR3 coding DNA: TGCAGTGTCCCGATCGGGGGCGACTACAATGAGCAGTTCTTC.

The chain combines TRBV9 with TRBJ2-7; 11 bases are a match to TRBD2. Germline V CDR1 and CDR2: SGDLS, YYNGEE. CDR3 length equals 14 residues. Trimming cost V 0 bases and J 5 bases; bases outside gene matches: 1. CDR3 residues: CASSVGSGRDEQYF. CDR3 nucleotide sequence: TGTGCCAGCAGCGTAGGTAGCGGGAGGGACGAGCAGTACTTC.